The rows below give T cell receptor beta chains drawn from one sample of a study of blood T cells in healthy people across ages. TCRdb used MiXCR to reprocess the 5' RACE reads, holding one entry per CDR3 protein. The table records more than 650,000 distinct CDR3 sequences, 20% to 25% of them present only once. The sample taken for sequencing was blood. These receptors were taken from a man in his 70s in good health. CDR3s include the opening cysteine and the closing phenylalanine or tryptophan. The order of the fields is clone size, D gene, J gene, V gene, CDR3 DNA, CDR3 protein. The D gene is left open where the match is weak. A row's size may be missing; if present it is once, few, many or a size class.

few TRBD2 TRBJ2-5 TRBV20-1 TGCAGTGCTAGATTAGCGGGGGCGTACCAAGAGACCCAGTACTTC CSARLAGAYQETQYF
- - TRBJ1-4 TRBV11-2 TGTGCCAGGAGCTTACGTAAAGCTAATGAAAAACTGTTTTTT CARSLRKANEKLFF
- - TRBJ1-4 TRBV12-3/TRBV12-4 TGTGCCAGCAGTCCCGACGGCTCAACTAATGAAAAACTGTTTTTT CASSPDGSTNEKLFF
- - TRBJ1-1 TRBV20-1 TGCAGTGCTAGACACGACAGGAACACTGAAGCTTTCTTT CSARHDRNTEAFF
few - TRBJ2-3 TRBV7-2 TGTGCCAGCAGTAGGGGGGATTCGAATACGCAGTATTTT CASSRGDSNTQYF
few - TRBJ2-1 TRBV20-1 TGCAGTGCTAGCAGACAGGTCAGCTACAATGAGCAGTTCTTC CSASRQVSYNEQFF
- TRBD2 TRBJ2-2 TRBV5-1 TGCGCCAGCAGCTTCACGACTAGCGGGGGGGCCGGGGAGCTGTTTTTT CASSFTTSGGAGELFF
few - TRBJ1-4 TRBV12-3/TRBV12-4 TGTGCCAGCAGTTTTCTGGGTTCTAATGAAAAACTGTTTTTT CASSFLGSNEKLFF
- - TRBJ1-1 TRBV18 TGTGCCAGCTCCCACGGGGCCTTGAACACTGAAGCTTTCTTT CASSHGALNTEAFF
few - TRBJ1-1 TRBV3-1 TGTGCCAGCAGCTACCTTCAGAATTCTGAAGCTTTCTTT CASSYLQNSEAFF
many - TRBJ1-2 TRBV29-1 TGCAGCGTTGAGATCGGGGTGTACGATGGCTACACCTTC CSVEIGVYDGYTF
- - TRBJ2-6 TRBV16 TGTGCCAGTTGCACAGAGTCCAACGTCCTGACTTTC CASCTESNVLTF
- - TRBJ2-3 TRBV7-3 TGTGCCAGCAGCTTAAATTCGGTTGTGGCAGATACGCAGTATTTT CASSLNSVVADTQYF
- - TRBJ2-2 TRBV1 TGCACCAGCAGACCCACTAGCGGCACCGGGGAGCTGTTTTTT CTSRPTSGTGELFF
- TRBD1 TRBJ1-4 TRBV7-9 TGTGCCAGCAGCGCCCGGGACAGCCTTAATGAAAAACTGTTTTTT CASSARDSLNEKLFF